This TCR beta chain was obtained from a study of PD-1 blockade in classical Hodgkin lymphoma (dated by TCRdb to the early 2020s). Study-level background: Nivolumab dosing was 3 mg/kg intravenously every 2 weeks, continuing until either disease progression or unacceptable toxicity. The study used TCR beta sequencing and CyTOF to define a peripheral blood immune signature of response to PD-1 blockade in classical Hodgkin lymphoma. The study at large found these results: Diversity was lower in patients who began nivolumab less than 1 year after ASCT, so these patients were left out of later analyses to avoid confounding by immune reconstitution. Baseline TCR diversity was reported to be lower in newly diagnosed patients than in healthy donors and to be lower still in relapsed/refractory patients. Trial patients achieving complete response had baseline diversity similar to newly diagnosed patients, whereas partial responders and progressors had significantly lower diversity. By C4D1, a significant rise was seen in CD4+ TCR diversity but not in CD8+ TCR diversity (p=0.0027 vs p=0.16), and the rise was most apparent among complete responders (p=0.02). The study was limited to a single clinical trial cohort, and causes of repertoire differences, possibly disease activity or prior therapy, remained undefined.

The time point label here, explained by the study, means: cycle 4 day 1 (C4D1), after five to seven weeks of nivolumab. Relapse after autologous stem cell transplantation had occurred in all trial patients, and cohorts A, B and C were distinguished by prior brentuximab vedotin exposure. A total of over 50 patients with relapsed/refractory classical Hodgkin lymphoma made up the trial cohort, and each patient's best overall response was complete response, partial response or progressive disease. In the multi-cohort phase II CheckMate 205 trial, trial patients received single-agent nivolumab. Best overall response was determined by an independent review committee according to the 2007 International Working Group response criteria. Trial PBMCs were collected immediately before nivolumab initiation (C1D1) and during therapy at cycle 2 day 1 and cycle 4 day 1. After peripheral blood was drawn into 8 mL Vacutainer Cell Preparation Tubes, PBMCs were isolated by centrifugation and then cryopreserved.

Genomic DNA was isolated using the Qiagen DNeasy kit from unsorted PBMCs as well as from negatively selected CD4+ and CD8+ fractions. TCR beta CDR3 regions were amplified by immunoSEQ multiplex PCR using primers annealing to V and J segments. A synthetic immune receptor repertoire was used to minimize amplification bias, and any remaining bias was removed computationally after sequencing. The paper's processing steps were these. Custom Python scripts were used to quantify repertoire diversity as the Shannon entropy index. Unsorted, CD4+ and CD8+ repertoires were examined separately, except in combined analyses, for which CD4+ and CD8+ sequences were merged in silico. Clonal expansion was defined as a frequency increase of at least 2-fold after treatment compared with C1D1, and clones undetected at baseline were assigned a pseudocount of 0.5. Clones with 0 or 1 copy at C1D1 were classified as singleton clones, and clones with 2 or more copies were classified as non-singleton clones. Clones expanded in unsorted samples were annotated as CD4+, CD8+ or unknown by matching protein sequences in sorted samples from the same patient. Wilcoxon tests on paired samples were used to test changes in diversity from C1D1 to C4D1. TCRdb took over this immuneACCESS table, retaining in-frame rearrangements with V and J assigned. Such tables are incomplete; in checked studies, under half of the missing clones stem from an unresolved V gene, and the remainder is unexplained. That table supplies the V and J calls and clone size; D and trimming were determined from the DNA. The sample has 90,000 to 140,000 clones on record, more than 70% of them singletons. The ten biggest clones cover 15% to 20% of the sample.

In the case of this clone: The antigen this receptor binds is unknown. One base away there is no much larger clone; base qualities are not given.

The CDR3 has 16 amino acids, counting the end cysteine and phenylalanine. Here the CDR3 DNA is all that survives: 48 bases in frame from base 1. V is trimmed back by 2 bases and J by 8 bases, and the junction contains 10 bases that no gene match accounts for. The germline V gene supplies CDR1 MNHEY and CDR2 SVGAGI. The TCR originated in a human donor with classical Hodgkin lymphoma. The rearranged segments are TRBV6-5 and TRBJ1-4, with 8 central nucleotides matching TRBD1. This specimen consisted of peripheral blood mononuclear cells (PBMCs), obtained before the fourth cycle of nivolumab. The nucleotide sequence reads as follows: TGTGCCAGCAGTTACAAGCGAGGACAGGGAAGAGAAAAACTGTTTTTT. This translates into CASSYKRGQGREKLFF.